Below are 17 T cell receptor beta chains sequenced from a single sample in a study of lung T cells in sarcoidosis with Löfgren's syndrome. Each CDR3 protein is one row after TCRdb ran MiXCR on the reads. The data contain under 25,000 distinct CDR3 sequences, 20% to 25% of them seen just once; the ten biggest clones take up approximately 0.77%. The sequencing sample was made of CD4+ T cells from bronchoalveolar lavage. All receptors come from a human donor with sarcoidosis (Löfgren's syndrome or another form), or a control subject (not recorded which).

Points on this clonotype: One base away lies a much larger clone, so this may be a sequencing read error. The V call is TRBV11-1, the J call TRBJ2-1; weak D call: TRBD2 (5 bases). The CDR3 is 15 amino acids. Germline-derived CDR1 and CDR2 are SGHAT and FQDESV (reference sequence). Trimming pared 2 bases from V and 2 bases from J, leaving 10 bases between. In DNA, the CDR3 is TGTGCCAGCAGCTTAAAAGGGAGCCCCTACAATGAGCAGTTCTTC. The encoded protein is CASSLKGSPYNEQFF.

Concerning this clonotype itself: A read error is possible here, since a much larger clone lies one base away. CDR3 nucleotide sequence: TGTGCCAGCGGCCCGGGGAGGGAAGTTTATGGCTACACCTTC. Translation: CASGPGREVYGYTF. The rearrangement joins TRBV7-2 to TRBJ1-2; no clear D. This CDR3 is built from 14 residues. Trimming left V 8 bases short and J 5 bases short, with 18 bases between. Looked up from germline, CDR1 is SGHTA and CDR2 is FQGNSA.

This clonotype was picked up many times. The rearrangement uses TRBV29-1 and TRBJ1-1; possibly TRBD1 for D (5 bases). With 4 bases removed from V and 0 bases from J, the gap between germline ends came to 9 bases. Per the germline V gene, CDR1 is SQVTM and CDR2 is ANQGSEA. The CDR3 sequence is 13 residues long. Here the CDR3 DNA reads TGCAGCGTTGGTCTGGACATGAACACTGAAGCTTTCTTT. This encodes CSVGLDMNTEAFF.

The rearrangement uses TRBV20-1 and TRBJ1-1; TRBD1 might be the D (5 bases). From germline, CDR1 is DFQATT and CDR2 SNEGSKA (reference sequence). The CDR3 contains 14 residues. V lost 6 bases and J lost 6, with 20 bases in between. The CDR3 DNA follows: TGCAGTGCCGGCCGGAGGGGCGGAAAAGCTGAAGCTTTCTTT. Its translation: CSAGRRGGKAEAFF.

This clonotype rates as medium-sized. The CDR3 coding sequence is TGTGCCAGCAGTCTGTCTAACAGGGGTTTCTCCTACGAGCAGTACTTC. It translates to CASSLSNRGFSYEQYF. V usage is TRBV6-1 and J usage is TRBJ2-7; the match to TRBD1 covers 7 bases. CDR3 length equals 16 residues. CDR1 MNHNS and CDR2 SASEGT come from the germline V gene. Trimming cost V 5 bases and J 0 bases; bases outside gene matches: 10.

This clonotype was seen repeatedly, ten times or more. The chain couples TRBV20-1 to TRBJ1-1; 9 nucleotides match TRBD1. From germline, CDR1 is DFQATT and CDR2 SNEGSKA (reference sequence). The CDR3 is 14 amino acids. The J segment lost 5 bases and the V segment lost 2 bases, leaving 6 bases of the junction unmatched. The DNA of the CDR3 is TGCAGTGCTAGACTTACAGGGGGCGAGACTGAAGCTTTCTTT. This translates into CSARLTGGETEAFF.

This clonotype occurred many times. This rearrangement joins TRBV20-1 to TRBJ1-2; 7 bases are shared with TRBD1. CDR3 length: 14 residues. CDR1 is DFQATT, CDR2 SNEGSKA, per germline (reference sequence). Trimming removed 4 bases from V and 1 base from J; junction bases left unmatched: 6. The CDR3 DNA reads as TGCAGTGCTACAGGGGACAGTAATAACTATGGCTACACCTTC. Its protein is CSATGDSNNYGYTF.

This clonotype was detected ten times or more. The CDR3 protein is CASSPGGGTSPLHF. DNA of the CDR3: TGCGCCAGCAGCCCGGGGGGTGGCACCTCACCCCTCCACTTT. The chain is built from TRBV4-3 and TRBJ1-6; the D gene is possibly TRBD1 (5 bases). The CDR3 consists of 14 residues. Per the germline V gene, CDR1 is LGHNA and CDR2 is YSLEER. Trimming took off 4 bases at V and 10 bases at J, with 14 bases between the two ends.

This clonotype was counted at least ten times. This chain connects TRBV24-1 to TRBJ1-2; unclear D gene. Germline V gene lookup returns CDR1 KGHDR and CDR2 SFDVKD. Trimming stripped 4 bases from V and 1 base from J, with 6 bases between. CDR3 length: 13 amino acids. In nucleotides, the CDR3 is TGTGCCACCAGTGAAGACTTTAACTATGGCTACACCTTC. Encoded protein: CATSEDFNYGYTF.

This clonotype ranks as medium-sized. The V call is TRBV20-1, the J call TRBJ2-7; no clear D. The CDR3 extends over 13 amino acids. Germline values: CDR1 DFQATT, CDR2 SNEGSKA (reference sequence). Trimming shortened V by 3 bases and J by 0 bases, and 9 bases separated the two germline ends. The CDR3 DNA is TGCAGTGCTAGCGTTTGGCCCTCCTACGAGCAGTACTTC. This encodes CSASVWPSYEQYF.

This clonotype has a count of ten or more. The J gene is TRBJ1-4, the V gene TRBV20-1, with a possible D match to TRBD1 (5 bases). V was cut by 0 bases and J by 7 bases, with 12 bases left in between. Germline V CDR1 and CDR2: DFQATT, SNEGSKA (reference sequence). This CDR3 region has 14 residues. CDR3 residues: CSARDIAGVEKLFF. The DNA of the CDR3 is TGCAGTGCTAGAGATATTGCGGGGGTTGAAAAACTGTTTTTT.

Ten or more counts support this clonotype. CDR3 region: CATSDLSTSGRGSSYNEQFF. Here the CDR3 DNA reads TGTGCCACCAGTGATTTGTCGACTAGCGGGAGGGGCTCATCGTACAATGAGCAGTTCTTC. The gene calls are TRBV24-1 and TRBJ2-1; 14 positions match TRBD2. Trimming took 0 bases from V and 4 from J; bases not matched to a gene: 10. The CDR3 loop spans 20 amino acids. The germline CDR1 and CDR2 sequences are KGHDR and SFDVKD.

This clonotype occurred many times. The rearrangement joins TRBV20-1 to TRBJ2-1; no clear D gene. Germline V lookup: CDR1 DFQATT, CDR2 SNEGSKA (reference sequence). Trimming shortened V by 0 bases and J by 8 bases, and 20 bases separated the two germline ends. CDR3 length: 16 residues. The CDR3 bases are TGCAGTGCTAGAGATCTTATTCTTTACACTCCGGATGAGCAGTTCTTC. Residues: CSARDLILYTPDEQFF.

V usage is TRBV12-3 or TRBV12-4 and J usage is TRBJ1-1; D remains unclear. V was shortened by 3 bases and J by 2 bases, with 4 bases between the two germline ends. This CDR3 region has 12 residues. CDR3 coding DNA: TGTGCCAGCAGTTTTGGCAACACTGAAGCTTTCTTT. Amino acids: CASSFGNTEAFF.

Worth noting for this clonotype: With a much larger clone just one base away, this may be a read error. Because the CDR3 is missing its conserved closing phenylalanine or tryptophan, this is likely a read error. The V call is TRBV20-1, the J call TRBJ2-4; D ambiguous. This CDR3 spans 13 amino acids. With 0 bases removed from V and 10 bases from J, the gap between germline ends came to 13 bases. Germline V CDR1 and CDR2: DFQATT, SNEGSKA (reference sequence). The CDR3 is CSARDVLVDIQYL. Written as DNA, the CDR3 is TGCAGTGCTAGAGATGTATTAGTTGATATTCAGTACTTA.

This clonotype showed up many times. The V call is TRBV24-1, the J call TRBJ2-5; TRBD2 agrees at 9 bases. Germline V gene lookup returns CDR1 KGHDR and CDR2 SFDVKD. CDR3 length equals 13 residues. J gave up 4 bases and V 8 bases, and 4 bases lay outside the gene matches. The CDR3 reads CATMTAGGETQYF. The CDR3 coding sequence is TGTGCCACCATGACAGCGGGAGGAGAGACCCAGTACTTC.

There are many counts of this clonotype. The chain is built from TRBV4-1 and TRBJ1-2; D not resolved. The V gene's germline CDR1 is MGHRA and CDR2 YSYEKL. This CDR3 has 14 residues. With 4 bases removed from V and 2 bases from J, the gap between germline ends came to 11 bases. CDR3 residues: CASSPSGGNYGYTF. CDR3 DNA: TGCGCCAGCAGCCCCTCCGGAGGGAACTATGGCTACACCTTC.